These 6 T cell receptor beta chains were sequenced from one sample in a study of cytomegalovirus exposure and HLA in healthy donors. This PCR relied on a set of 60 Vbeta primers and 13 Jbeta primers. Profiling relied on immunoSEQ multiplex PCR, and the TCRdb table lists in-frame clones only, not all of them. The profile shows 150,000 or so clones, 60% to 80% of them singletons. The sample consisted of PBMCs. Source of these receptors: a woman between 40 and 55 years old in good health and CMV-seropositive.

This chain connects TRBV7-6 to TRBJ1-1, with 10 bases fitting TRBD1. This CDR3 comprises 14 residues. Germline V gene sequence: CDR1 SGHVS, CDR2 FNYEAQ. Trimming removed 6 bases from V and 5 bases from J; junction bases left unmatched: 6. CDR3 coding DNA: TGTGCCAGCAGAGACAGGGGGCTGGGGACTGAAGCTTTCTTT. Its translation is CASRDRGLGTEAFF.

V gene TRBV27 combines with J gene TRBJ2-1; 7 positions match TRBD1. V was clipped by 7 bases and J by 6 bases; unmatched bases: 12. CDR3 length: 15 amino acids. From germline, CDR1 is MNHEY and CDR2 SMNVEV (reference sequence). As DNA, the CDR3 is TGTGCCAGCAATTTCCTGGGGGCAGGGGGCAATGAGCAGTTCTTC. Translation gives CASNFLGAGGNEQFF.

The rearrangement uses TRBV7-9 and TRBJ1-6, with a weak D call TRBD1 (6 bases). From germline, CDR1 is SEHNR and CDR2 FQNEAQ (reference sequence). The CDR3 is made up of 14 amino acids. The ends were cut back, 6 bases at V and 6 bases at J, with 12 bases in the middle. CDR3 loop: CASRSRDTNSPLHF. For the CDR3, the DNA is TGTGCCAGCAGAAGCCGGGACACTAATTCACCCCTCCACTTT.

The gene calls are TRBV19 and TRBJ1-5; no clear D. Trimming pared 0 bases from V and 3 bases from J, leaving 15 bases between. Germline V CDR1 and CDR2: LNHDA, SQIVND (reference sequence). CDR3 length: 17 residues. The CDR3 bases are TGTGCCAGTAGTATAGATAGCGGAGGAGGGCCCAATCAGCCCCAGCATTTT. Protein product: CASSIDSGGGPNQPQHF.

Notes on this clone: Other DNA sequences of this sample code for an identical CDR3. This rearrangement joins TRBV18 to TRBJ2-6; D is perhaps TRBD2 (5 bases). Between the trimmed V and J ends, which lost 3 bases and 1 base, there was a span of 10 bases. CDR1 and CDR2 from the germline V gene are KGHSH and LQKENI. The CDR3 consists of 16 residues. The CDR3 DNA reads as TGTGCCAGCTCACCCACCGGCGGGTCTGGGGCCAACGTCCTGACTTTC. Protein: CASSPTGGSGANVLTF.

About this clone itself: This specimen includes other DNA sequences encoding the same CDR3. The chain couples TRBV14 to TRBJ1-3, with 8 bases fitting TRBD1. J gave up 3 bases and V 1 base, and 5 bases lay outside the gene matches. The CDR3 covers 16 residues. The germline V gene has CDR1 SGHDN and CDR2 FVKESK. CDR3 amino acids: CASSQVGGQGGNTIYF. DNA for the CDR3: TGTGCCAGCAGCCAAGTCGGTGGACAGGGTGGAAACACCATATATTTT.